This TCR beta chain was sequenced for a study of cytomegalovirus exposure and HLA in healthy donors. Overall study results and limits: Compared with the roughly 700-donor mean, an Asian-associated ancestry cluster reportedly had fewer N-insertions, according to a later analysis. In an earlier analysis, about 87% or about 30%: the productive usage of most TCR beta V segments.

Worth noting for this clone: Its specificity is unknown.

Primers: 60 Vbeta forward and 13 Jbeta reverse. The assay was immunoSEQ multiplex PCR, and TCRdb's table has in-frame clones only and misses some. The profile covers roughly 120,000 clones, with over 60% appearing a single time and under 1.2% taken by the ten largest. The CDR3 length is 15 residues. Germline CDR1 and CDR2: SEHNR and FQNEAQ (reference sequence). The V and J ends lost 2 bases and 8 bases respectively, with 18 bases between them. The receptor was isolated from a human donor in good health. The rearrangement links TRBV7-9 to TRBJ1-2; D uncertain. Sequencing was carried out using PBMCs. The CDR3 coding sequence is TGTGCCAGCAGCTTAATTCGGCTTCGCATGGAGGGCTACACCTTC. It encodes CASSLIRLRMEGYTF.